The clone carrying this TCR beta chain is medium-sized (0.01 to 0.1%). These data belong to a study of T cells in localized non-small cell lung cancer. The table came from immunoSEQ multiplex PCR; TCRdb's copy has only in-frame clones and leaves some out. The table lists about 78,000 clones, approximately 85% of them singletons. Germline loops: CDR1 LGHNA, CDR2 YSLEER. The CDR3 sequence is 14 residues long. V shed 5 bases, J shed 3 bases, and the junction held 4 bases outside the gene matches. The source of this sequence is a man between 40 and 69 years old with stage I lung adenocarcinoma. Source: peripheral blood, taken before any cancer treatment. V is TRBV4-3 and J is TRBJ1-2, with 9 nucleotides matching TRBD1. The CDR3 reads CASSTGGADYGYTF. The CDR3 DNA sequence: TGCGCCAGCAGCACAGGGGGCGCGGACTATGGCTACACCTTC.